This T cell receptor beta chain came from a study of OX40 agonist ivuxolimab in advanced cancers. At the level of the study: Age averaged about 66 years (range 23 to 79), and roughly 80% were male. General observations from the study: The study did not work out the antigen specificity of the expanded peripheral T cells. Low normalized T-cell clonal expansion was additionally recorded for some nonresponders. The mean number of expanded clones was higher in CD8+ T cells than in CD4+.

The CDR3 is 15 residues long. V shed 1 base and J shed 0 bases, with 7 bases lying between them. Looked up from germline, CDR1 is LGHNA and CDR2 is YNFKEQ. Assay: immunoSEQ multiplex PCR; the TCRdb copy retains only in-frame clones and omits some. The sample yields 65,000 to 80,000 clones, about 89% seen once. The table lists this clone with a few counts. Its antigen is currently unknown. The origin of this receptor is an adult with an advanced solid tumor such as melanoma, head and neck, liver or kidney cancer. This chain links TRBV4-2 with TRBJ1-5; D remains unclear. The starting material was CD4+ or CD8+ T cells sorted from blood, obtained in a trial of the OX40 agonist ivuxolimab. The CDR3 DNA follows: TGTGCCAGCAGCCAAGTAGCTGATAGCAATCAGCCCCAGCATTTT. It yields the protein CASSQVADSNQPQHF.